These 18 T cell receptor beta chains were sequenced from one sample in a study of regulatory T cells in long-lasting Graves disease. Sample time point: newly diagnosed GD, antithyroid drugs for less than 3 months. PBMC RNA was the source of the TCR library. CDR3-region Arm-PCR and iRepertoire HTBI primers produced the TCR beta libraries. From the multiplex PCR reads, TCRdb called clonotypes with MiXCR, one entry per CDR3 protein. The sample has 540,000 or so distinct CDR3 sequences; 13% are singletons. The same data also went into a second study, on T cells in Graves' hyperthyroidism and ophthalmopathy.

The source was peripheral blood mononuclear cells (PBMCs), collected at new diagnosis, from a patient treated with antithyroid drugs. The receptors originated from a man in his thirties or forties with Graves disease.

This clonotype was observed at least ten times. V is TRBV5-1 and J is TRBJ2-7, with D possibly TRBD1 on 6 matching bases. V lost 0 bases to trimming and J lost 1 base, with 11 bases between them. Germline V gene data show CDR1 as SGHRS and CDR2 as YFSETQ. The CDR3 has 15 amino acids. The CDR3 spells CASSLGVGTSYEQYF. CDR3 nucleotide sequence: TGCGCCAGCAGCTTGGGGGTTGGGACATCCTACGAGCAGTACTTC.

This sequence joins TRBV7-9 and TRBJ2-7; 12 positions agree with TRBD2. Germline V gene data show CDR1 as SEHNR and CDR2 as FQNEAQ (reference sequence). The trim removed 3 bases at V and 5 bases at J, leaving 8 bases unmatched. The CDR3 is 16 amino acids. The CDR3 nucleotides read TGTGCCAGCAGCTTTGGCCTAGCGGGAGGGCCCCACGAGCAGTACTTC. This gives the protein CASSFGLAGGPHEQYF. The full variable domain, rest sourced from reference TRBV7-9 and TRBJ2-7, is DTGVSQNPRHKITKRGQNVTFRCDPISEHNRLYWYRQTLGQGPEFLTYFQNEAQLEKSRLLSDRFSAERPKGSFSTLEIQRTEQGDSAMYLCASSFGLAGGPHEQYFGPGTRLTVT.

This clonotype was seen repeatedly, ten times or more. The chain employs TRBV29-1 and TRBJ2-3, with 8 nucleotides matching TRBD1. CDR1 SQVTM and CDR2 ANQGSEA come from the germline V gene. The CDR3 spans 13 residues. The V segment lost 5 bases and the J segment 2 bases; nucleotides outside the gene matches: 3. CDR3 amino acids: CSVQTGDTDTQYF. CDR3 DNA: TGCAGCGTTCAGACAGGGGACACAGATACGCAGTATTTT.

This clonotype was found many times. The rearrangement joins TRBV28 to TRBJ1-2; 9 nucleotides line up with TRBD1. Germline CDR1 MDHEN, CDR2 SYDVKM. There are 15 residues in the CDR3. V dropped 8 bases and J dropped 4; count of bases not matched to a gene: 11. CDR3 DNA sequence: TGTGCCAGCGTCCCACAGGGGGCGCCTTTCTATGGCTACACCTTC. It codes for CASVPQGAPFYGYTF.

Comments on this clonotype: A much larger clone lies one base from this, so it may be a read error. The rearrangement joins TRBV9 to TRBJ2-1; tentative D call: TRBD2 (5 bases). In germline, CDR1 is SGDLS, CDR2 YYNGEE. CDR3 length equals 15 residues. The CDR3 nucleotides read TGTGCCAACAGCGTAGCCCCCAGCGGATACAATGAGCAGTTCTTC. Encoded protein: CANSVAPSGYNEQFF. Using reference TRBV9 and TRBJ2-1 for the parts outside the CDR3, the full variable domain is DSGVTQTPKHLITATGQRVTLRCSPRSGDLSVYWYQQSLDQGLQFLIQYYNGEERAKGNILERFSAQQFPDLHSELNLSSLELGDSALYFCANSVAPSGYNEQFFGPGTRLTVL.

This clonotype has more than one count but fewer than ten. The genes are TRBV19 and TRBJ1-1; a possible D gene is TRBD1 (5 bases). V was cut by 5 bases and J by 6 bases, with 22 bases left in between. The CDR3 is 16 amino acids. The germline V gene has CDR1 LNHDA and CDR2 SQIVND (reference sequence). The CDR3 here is CASSARWVTGGAEAFF. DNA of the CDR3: TGTGCCAGTAGTGCCCGCTGGGTTACAGGAGGCGCTGAAGCTTTCTTT.

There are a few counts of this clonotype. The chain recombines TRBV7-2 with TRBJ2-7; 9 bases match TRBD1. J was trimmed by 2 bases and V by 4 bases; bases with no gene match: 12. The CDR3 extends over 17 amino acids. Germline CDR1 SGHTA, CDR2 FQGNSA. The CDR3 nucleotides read TGTGCCAGCAGCTCCTATACCGGGACAGGGCGCCCCTACGAGCAGTACTTC. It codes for CASSSYTGTGRPYEQYF.

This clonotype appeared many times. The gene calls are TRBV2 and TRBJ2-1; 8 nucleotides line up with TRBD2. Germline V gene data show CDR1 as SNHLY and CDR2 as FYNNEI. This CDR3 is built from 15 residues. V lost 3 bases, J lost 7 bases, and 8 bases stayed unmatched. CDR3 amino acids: CASSEREARINEQFF. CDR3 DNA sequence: TGTGCCAGCAGTGAGCGGGAGGCGCGTATTAATGAGCAGTTCTTC.

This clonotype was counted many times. The CDR3 here is CASSLPPGTTRYEQYF. As DNA, the CDR3 is TGTGCCAGCAGCTTGCCTCCAGGGACAACAAGATACGAGCAGTACTTC. This chain connects TRBV7-9 to TRBJ2-7, with D possibly being TRBD1 (6 bases). The CDR3 contains 16 residues. The germline V gene encodes CDR1 SEHNR and CDR2 FQNEAQ (reference sequence). The ends were cut back, 3 bases at V and 4 bases at J, with 19 bases in the middle.

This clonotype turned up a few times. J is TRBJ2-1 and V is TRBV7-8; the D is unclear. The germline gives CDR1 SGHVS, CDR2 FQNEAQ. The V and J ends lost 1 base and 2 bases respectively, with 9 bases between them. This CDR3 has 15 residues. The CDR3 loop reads CASSLGLDPYNEQFF. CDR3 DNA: TGTGCCAGCAGCTTAGGGCTAGACCCCTACAATGAGCAGTTCTTC.

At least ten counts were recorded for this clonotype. CDR3 region: CASSALTVNYGYTF. The CDR3 DNA reads as TGCGCCAGCAGCGCCTTGACAGTAAACTATGGCTACACCTTC. This chain uses TRBV5-1 with TRBJ1-2, with D perhaps TRBD1 (5 bases). Germline V gene sequence: CDR1 SGHRS, CDR2 YFSETQ. Trimming removed 4 bases at V and 2 bases at J, with 12 bases between. The CDR3 has 14 residues. The whole variable domain, remainder taken from reference TRBV5-1 and TRBJ1-2, is KAGVTQTPRYLIKTRGQQVTLSCSPISGHRSVSWYQQTPGQGLQFLFEYFSETQRNKGNFPGRFSGRQFSNSRSEMNVSTLELGDSALYLCASSALTVNYGYTFGSGTRLTVV.

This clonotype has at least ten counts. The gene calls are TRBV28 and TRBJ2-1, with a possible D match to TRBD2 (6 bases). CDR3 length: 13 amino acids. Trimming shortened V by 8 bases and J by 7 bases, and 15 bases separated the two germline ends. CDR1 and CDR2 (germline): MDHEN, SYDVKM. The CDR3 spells CASAAGWGNEQFF. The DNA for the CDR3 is TGTGCCAGCGCCGCGGGGTGGGGGAATGAGCAGTTCTTC. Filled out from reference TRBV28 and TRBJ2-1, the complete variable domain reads DVKVTQSSRYLVKRTGEKVFLECVQDMDHENMFWYRQDPGLGLRLIYFSYDVKMKEKGDIPEGYSVSREKKERFSLILESASTNQTSMYLCASAAGWGNEQFFGPGTRLTVL.

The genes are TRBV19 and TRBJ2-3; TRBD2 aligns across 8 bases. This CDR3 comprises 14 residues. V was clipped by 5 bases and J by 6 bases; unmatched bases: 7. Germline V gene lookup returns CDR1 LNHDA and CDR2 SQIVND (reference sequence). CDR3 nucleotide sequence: TGTGCCAGTAGTGTTAGCGGGACGGCCGATACGCAGTATTTT. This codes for CASSVSGTADTQYF.

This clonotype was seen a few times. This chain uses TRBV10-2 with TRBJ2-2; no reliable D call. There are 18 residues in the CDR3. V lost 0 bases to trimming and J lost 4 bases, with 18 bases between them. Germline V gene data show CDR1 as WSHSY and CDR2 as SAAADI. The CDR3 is CASSESPLTETSTGELFF. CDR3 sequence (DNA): TGCGCCAGCAGTGAGTCCCCTTTGACGGAGACATCCACCGGGGAGCTGTTTTTT.

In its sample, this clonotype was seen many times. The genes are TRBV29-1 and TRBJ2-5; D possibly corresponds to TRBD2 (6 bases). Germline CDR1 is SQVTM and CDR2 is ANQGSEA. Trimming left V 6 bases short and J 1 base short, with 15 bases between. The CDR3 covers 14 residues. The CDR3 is CSVLGLRTQETQYF. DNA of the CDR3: TGCAGCGTGCTGGGACTCAGAACCCAAGAGACCCAGTACTTC.

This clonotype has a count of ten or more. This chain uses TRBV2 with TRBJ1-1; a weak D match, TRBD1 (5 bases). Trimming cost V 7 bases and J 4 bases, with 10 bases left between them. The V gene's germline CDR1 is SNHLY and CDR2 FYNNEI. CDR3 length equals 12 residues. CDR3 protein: CASKGEGTEAFF. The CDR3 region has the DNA TGTGCCAGCAAAGGGGAGGGCACTGAAGCTTTCTTT.

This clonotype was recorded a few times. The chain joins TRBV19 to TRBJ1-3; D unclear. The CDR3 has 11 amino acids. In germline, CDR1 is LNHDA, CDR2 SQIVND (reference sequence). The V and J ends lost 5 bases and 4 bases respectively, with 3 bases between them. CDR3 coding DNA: TGTGCCAGTAGTCGAGGAAACACCATATATTTT. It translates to CASSRGNTIYF. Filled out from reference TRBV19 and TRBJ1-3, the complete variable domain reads DGGITQSPKYLFRKEGQNVTLSCEQNLNHDAMYWYRQDPGQGLRLIYYSQIVNDFQKGDIAEGYSVSREKKESFPLTVTSAQKNPTAFYLCASSRGNTIYFGEGSWLTVV.

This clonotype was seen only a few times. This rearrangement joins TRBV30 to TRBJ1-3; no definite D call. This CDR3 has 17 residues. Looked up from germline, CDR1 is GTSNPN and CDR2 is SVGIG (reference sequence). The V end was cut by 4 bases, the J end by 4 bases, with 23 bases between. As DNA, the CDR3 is TGTGCCTGGAACAAACCAACCGTGGTGTCTGTGGGAAACACCATATATTTT. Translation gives CAWNKPTVVSVGNTIYF.